The sequence of this T cell receptor (beta chain) was determined in a study of chemoradiotherapy in HPV16-positive cancers. Only in-frame clones appear in the TCRdb table, and some are missing; sequencing was by immunoSEQ multiplex PCR. The sample has roughly 70,000 clones; almost 90% are singletons. V lost 2 bases, J lost 4 bases, and 9 bases lay in between. Germline V gene sequence: CDR1 MNHNY, CDR2 SVGAGI (reference sequence). This CDR3 region has 13 residues. The chain uses TRBV6-6 and TRBJ2-7, with D unclear. The sequenced sample was blood, obtained from a patient who underwent chemoradiotherapy. The sequence came from a human donor with HPV-associated anogenital cancer. Written as DNA, the CDR3 is TGTGCCAGCAGTTACGCCGACGGGTACGAGCAGTACTTC. It specifies CASSYADGYEQYF.